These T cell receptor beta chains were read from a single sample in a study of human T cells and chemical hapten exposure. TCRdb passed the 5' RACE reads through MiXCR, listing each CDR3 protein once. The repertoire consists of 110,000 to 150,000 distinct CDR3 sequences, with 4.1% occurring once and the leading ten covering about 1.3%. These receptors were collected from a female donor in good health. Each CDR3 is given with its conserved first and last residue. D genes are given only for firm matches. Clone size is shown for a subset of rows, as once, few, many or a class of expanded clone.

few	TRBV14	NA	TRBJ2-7	CASSSWRDYEQYF	TGTGCCAGCAGCTCCTGGCGGGACTACGAGCAGTACTTC
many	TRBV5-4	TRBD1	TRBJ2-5	CASSWRSGTGDPETQYF	TGTGCCAGCAGCTGGAGATCCGGGACAGGGGACCCAGAGACCCAGTACTTC
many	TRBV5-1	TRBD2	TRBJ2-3	CASRWTSGTYTDTQYF	TGCGCCAGCAGATGGACTAGCGGTACCTACACAGATACGCAGTATTTT
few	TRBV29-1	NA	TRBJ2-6	CSVEGTNGSGANVLTF	TGCAGCGTTGAGGGGACCAATGGCTCTGGGGCCAACGTCCTGACTTTC
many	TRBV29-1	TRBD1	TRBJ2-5	CSASSGDRERRETQYF	TGCAGCGCCTCATCGGGGGACAGGGAACGACGAGAGACCCAGTACTTC
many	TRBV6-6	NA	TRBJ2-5	CASARGETQYF	TGTGCCAGCGCCCGGGGGGAGACCCAGTACTTC
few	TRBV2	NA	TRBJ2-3	CASSEDQGHSTDTQYF	TGTGCCAGCAGTGAAGACCAGGGGCATAGCACAGATACGCAGTATTTT
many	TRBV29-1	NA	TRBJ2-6	CSAGGESVSGANVLTF	TGCAGCGCCGGCGGCGAAAGCGTCTCTGGGGCCAACGTCCTGACTTTC
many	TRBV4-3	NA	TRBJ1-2	CASSQDLVNTQFYTF	TGCGCCAGCAGCCAAGATCTGGTGAACACGCAGTTCTACACCTTC
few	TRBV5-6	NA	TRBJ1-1	CASSRDVGEAFF	TGTGCCAGCAGCCGGGACGTCGGTGAAGCTTTCTTT
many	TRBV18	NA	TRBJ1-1	CASSPAPGRTEAFF	TGTGCCAGCTCACCGGCCCCGGGGCGCACTGAAGCTTTCTTT
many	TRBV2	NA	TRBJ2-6	CASSVGHPSSGANVLTF	TGTGCCAGCAGTGTAGGTCACCCCTCCTCTGGGGCCAACGTCCTGACTTTC
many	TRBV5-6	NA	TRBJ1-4	CASSFSGTTNEKLFF	TGTGCCAGCAGCTTTTCGGGAACAACTAATGAAAAACTGTTTTTT
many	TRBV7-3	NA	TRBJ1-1	CASSPNGGSSEAFF	TGTGCCAGCAGCCCGAACGGAGGGTCGTCTGAAGCTTTCTTT
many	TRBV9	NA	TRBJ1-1	CASSVREMNTEAFF	TGTGCCAGCAGCGTACGGGAAATGAACACTGAAGCTTTCTTT
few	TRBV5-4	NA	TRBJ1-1	CASTPSTGLNTEAFF	TGTGCCAGCACCCCCAGTACAGGGCTCAACACTGAAGCTTTCTTT
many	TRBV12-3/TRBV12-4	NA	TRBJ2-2	CASSPWGTGELFF	TGTGCCAGCAGCCCATGGGGAACCGGGGAGCTGTTTTTT
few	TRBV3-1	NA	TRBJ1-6	CASSQGPHSSSYNSPLHF	TGTGCCAGCAGCCAAGGCCCTCACAGCAGCTCCTATAATTCACCCCTCCACTTT
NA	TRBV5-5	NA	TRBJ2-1	CASSPRGPSYNEQFF	TGTGCCAGCAGCCCCCGAGGACCGAGCTACAATGAGCAGTTCTTC
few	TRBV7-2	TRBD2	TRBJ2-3	CASSLRLAVNTDTQYF	TGTGCCAGCAGCTTACGACTAGCGGTGAACACAGATACGCAGTATTTT
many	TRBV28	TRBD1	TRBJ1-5	CASSPSLGQGTTRNQPQHF	TGTGCCAGCAGTCCCTCCCTCGGACAGGGAACGACCCGCAATCAGCCCCAGCATTTT
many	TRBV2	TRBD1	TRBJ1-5	CARGDRVSGNQPQHF	TGTGCCAGGGGGGACAGGGTCAGCGGCAATCAGCCCCAGCATTTT
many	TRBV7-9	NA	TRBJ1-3	CASTLSDSGNTIYF	TGTGCCAGCACCCTAAGTGATTCGGGAAACACCATATATTTT
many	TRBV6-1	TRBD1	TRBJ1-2	CASSETGTGIQWDYGYTF	TGTGCCAGCAGTGAAACCGGGACAGGGATACAGTGGGACTATGGCTACACCTTC
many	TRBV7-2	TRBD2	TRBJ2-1	CASRRPGGGNEQFF	TGTGCCAGCCGACGTCCGGGGGGAGGCAATGAGCAGTTCTTC
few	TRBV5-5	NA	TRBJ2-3	CASSSRGDCTDTQYF	TGTGCCAGCAGCTCTAGGGGGGATTGTACAGATACGCAGTATTTT
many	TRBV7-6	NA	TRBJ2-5	CASSAKTGLQETQYF	TGTGCCAGCAGCGCTAAGACAGGATTACAAGAGACCCAGTACTTC
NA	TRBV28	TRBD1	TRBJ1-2	CASSYRTGVSGYTF	TGTGCCAGCAGTTATCGGACAGGAGTGAGTGGCTACACCTTC
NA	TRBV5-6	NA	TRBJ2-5	CASSSTTQETQYF	TGTGCCAGCAGCTCAACTACCCAAGAGACCCAGTACTTC
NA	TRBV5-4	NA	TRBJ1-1	CASRDGEVMNTEAFF	TGTGCCAGCAGGGACGGCGAAGTTATGAACACTGAAGCTTTCTTT
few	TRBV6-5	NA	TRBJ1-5	CASPNDGGIYQPQHF	TGTGCCAGCCCGAACGATGGGGGGATTTATCAGCCCCAGCATTTT
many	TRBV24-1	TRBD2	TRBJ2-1	CATSDNSGLVLFNEQFF	TGTGCCACCAGTGACAATAGCGGACTAGTCCTGTTTAATGAGCAGTTCTTC
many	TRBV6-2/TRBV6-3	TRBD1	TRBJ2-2	CASSYVGTGVPTGELFF	TGTGCCAGCAGTTACGTTGGGACAGGGGTACCTACCGGGGAGCTGTTTTTT